A single sample is the source of the 3 T cell receptor beta chains below, sequenced in a study of T cells in Graves' hyperthyroidism and ophthalmopathy. Researchers amplified the TCR beta CDR3 regions from RNA transcripts. The HTBI primer set drove a first-round RT-PCR of the TCR CDR3. MiXCR, run by TCRdb on the multiplex PCR reads, gives a single entry per CDR3 protein. The sample carries 300,000 to 400,000 distinct CDR3 sequences, approximately 13% recorded once. Material for sequencing was blood. The receptor source for this set is a woman aged 18-29 years with Graves' hyperthyroidism.

This clonotype was detected many times. The chain links TRBV7-8 to TRBJ2-1; 8 bases align to TRBD1. Germline loops: CDR1 SGHVS, CDR2 FQNEAQ. The trim removed 1 base at V and 10 bases at J, leaving 12 bases unmatched. The length of the CDR3 is 16 residues. The CDR3 loop is CASSLGGQGRGDEQFF. Written as DNA, the CDR3 is TGTGCCAGCAGCTTAGGCGGACAGGGTCGCGGGGACGAGCAGTTCTTC. Supplemented by reference TRBV7-8 and TRBJ2-1, the full variable domain reads GAGVSQSPRYKVAKRGQDVALRCDPISGHVSLFWYQQALGQGPEFLTYFQNEAQLDKSGLPSDRFFAERPEGSVSTLKIQRTQQEDSAVYLCASSLGGQGRGDEQFFGPGTRLTVL.

This clonotype turned up a few times. A much larger clone is a single base away; this may be a read error. The rearrangement joins TRBV3-1 to TRBJ2-3; 7 bases fit TRBD2. J lost 1 base, V lost 0 bases, and 1 base had no gene match. This CDR3 comprises 15 residues. Germline lookup yields CDR1 LGHDT and CDR2 YNNKEL (reference sequence). The CDR3 bases are TGTGCCAGCAGCCAAGATCTAGCGGGCACAGATACGCAGTATTTT. Translating it yields CASSQDLAGTDTQYF.

This clonotype was found a few times. The V gene is TRBV2, the J gene TRBJ1-6, with D perhaps TRBD1 (5 bases). This CDR3 comprises 16 residues. Germline CDR1 and CDR2: SNHLY and FYNNEI. The V end was cut by 6 bases, the J end by 0 bases, with 12 bases between. The CDR3 spells CASRAGPSSYNSPLHF. The CDR3 nucleotides read TGTGCCAGCAGGGCGGGACCGAGCTCCTATAATTCACCCCTCCACTTT.